This T cell receptor beta chain was documented in a study of T cells after yellow fever vaccination. General study results and limits: Sorted repertoires could include abundant contaminating clonotypes from bulk cells. Reappearing after the booster were most of the clones from primary vaccination (less than 97% CD4, 85% to 90% CD8). Clonotype sharing between CD4 and CD8 compartments was small.

A remark on this clonotype: No antigen is known for it.

Universal primer sites and UMIs were introduced during 5'RACE template-switching synthesis of TCR cDNA. A single record per CDR3 protein comes from TCRdb applying MiXCR to the 5' RACE reads. The sample consists of more than 350,000 distinct CDR3 sequences, more than 9% of them appearing once. Germline CDR1 LNHDA, CDR2 SQIVND (reference sequence). The CDR3 extends over 15 amino acids. Trimming stripped 1 base from V and 0 bases from J, with 9 bases between. The chain is built from TRBV19 and TRBJ1-1; no definite D call. The sample here was PBMCs, taken on the day of the first yellow fever vaccination. This sequence originates from a man younger than 35 who received the YFV17D yellow fever vaccine. The CDR3 DNA is TGTGCCAGTAGTATAGTGCTGGGCTTGAACACTGAAGCTTTCTTT. As protein: CASSIVLGLNTEAFF.